The clone carrying this T cell receptor (beta chain) was counted once. Its specificity is not known. The V gene's germline CDR1 is SGHRS and CDR2 YFSETQ. The CDR3 spans 15 residues. V was cut by 2 bases and J by 3 bases, with 15 bases left in between. The sample is drawn from a study of blood T cells in healthy people across ages. Primed by a sample-barcoded 5' primer and a J-beta primer mix, a second PCR proceeded for about 6 to 11 cycles. The template-switch adaptor, which had 12 random nucleotides, put a tag on each cDNA molecule. Via MiXCR, TCRdb re-called the 5' RACE reads, giving one row per CDR3 protein. The sample lists hundreds of thousands of distinct CDR3 sequences; roughly 30% were seen once. General study points: The fall in TCR beta diversity per million T cells was roughly linear with age.

The donors, all healthy, were Caucasians living in Russia, aged roughly 6 to 100. V and J are TRBV5-1 and TRBJ2-7; the D is unclear. The receptor's source is an elderly woman in good health. What was sequenced was blood. The CDR3, as DNA: TGCGCCAGCAGCTTCCGGATATTTTCGGACTACGAGCAGTACTTC. Translating gives CASSFRIFSDYEQYF.